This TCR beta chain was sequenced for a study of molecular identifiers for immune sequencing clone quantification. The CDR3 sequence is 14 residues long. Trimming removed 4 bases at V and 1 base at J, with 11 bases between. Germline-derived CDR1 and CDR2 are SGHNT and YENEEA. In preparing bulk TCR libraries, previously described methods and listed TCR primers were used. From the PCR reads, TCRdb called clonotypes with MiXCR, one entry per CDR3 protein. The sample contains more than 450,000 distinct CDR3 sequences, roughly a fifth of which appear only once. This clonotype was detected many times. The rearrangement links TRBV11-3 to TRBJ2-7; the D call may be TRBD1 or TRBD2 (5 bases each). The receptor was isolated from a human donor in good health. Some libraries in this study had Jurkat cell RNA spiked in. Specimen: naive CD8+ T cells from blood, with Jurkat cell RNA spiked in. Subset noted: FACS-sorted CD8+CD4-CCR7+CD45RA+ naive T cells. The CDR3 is CASSSRDGSYEQYF. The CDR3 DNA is TGTGCCAGCAGCTCCCGGGACGGTTCCTACGAGCAGTACTTC.